This T cell receptor (beta chain) was sequenced for a study of blood T cells in healthy people across ages. Overall study results and limits: Naive T cell percentage showed a strong correlation with TCR beta diversity.

This clonotype was picked up one time. No antigen is known for it. Then a second PCR, running about 6 to 12 cycles, was carried out with a sample-barcoded 5' primer and a J-beta primer mix. TCRdb ran MiXCR on the 5' RACE reads and lists one entry per CDR3 protein. The table lists about 1,400,000 distinct CDR3 sequences, around 59% of them singletons. The germline CDR1 and CDR2 sequences are WNHNN and SYGVQD (reference sequence). This CDR3 region has 15 residues. V was trimmed by 2 bases and J by 2 bases, leaving 13 bases between them. The rearrangement links TRBV10-1 to TRBJ2-7; D is perhaps TRBD1 or TRBD2 (5 bases each). Sequencing was performed on blood. This receptor was obtained from a man aged 18 to 30 in good health. The CDR3 is CASSESAGAAYEQYF. CDR3 sequence (DNA): TGCGCCAGCAGTGAGAGCGCCGGGGCCGCCTACGAGCAGTACTTC.